The rows below give T cell receptor beta chains drawn from one sample of a study of T cell responses to AZD1222 COVID-19 vaccine. Repertoires were generated with immunoSEQ multiplex PCR, while TCRdb's copy carries only in-frame clones and drops some. The table records about 42,000 clones, roughly 83% of them present only once. The sequenced sample was peripheral blood, obtained 28 days after the second AZD1222 dose. All receptors derive from an adult who received the AZD1222 COVID-19 vaccine. Both conserved end residues are part of each CDR3. Each record gives: CDR3 length, J gene, V gene, CDR3 protein.

len: 17
j_gene: TRBJ2-7
v_gene: TRBV5-1
CDR3aa: CASLWILLDTLSYEQYF

len: 15
j_gene: TRBJ1-6
v_gene: TRBV3-1/TRBV3-2
CDR3aa: CASSHVGQGNSPLHF

len: 14
j_gene: TRBJ2-3
v_gene: TRBV4-1
CDR3aa: CASSQEVVTDTQYF

len: 14
j_gene: TRBJ2-7
v_gene: TRBV29-1
CDR3aa: CSVAPGQAHYEQYF

len: 13
j_gene: TRBJ1-2
v_gene: TRBV6-4
CDR3aa: CASSEAIGYGYTF

len: 14
j_gene: TRBJ1-2
v_gene: TRBV27
CDR3aa: CASSPGTGDYGYTF

len: 15
j_gene: TRBJ1-1
v_gene: TRBV28
CDR3aa: CASSSYRGLSTEAFF

len: 15
j_gene: TRBJ1-3
v_gene: TRBV27
CDR3aa: CASSITGNIGNTIYF

len: 15
j_gene: TRBJ2-1
v_gene: TRBV30
CDR3aa: CAWSVRGSHYNEQFF

len: 15
j_gene: TRBJ1-6
v_gene: TRBV3-1/TRBV3-2
CDR3aa: CASSQVSRQGSPLHF

len: 14
j_gene: TRBJ1-3
v_gene: TRBV5-1
CDR3aa: CASSFGGSGNTIYF

len: 14
j_gene: TRBJ2-3
v_gene: TRBV15
CDR3aa: CATSRDRAADTQYF

len: 13
j_gene: TRBJ2-1
v_gene: TRBV7-7
CDR3aa: CASSLGIDNEQFF

len: 15
j_gene: TRBJ1-2
v_gene: TRBV27
CDR3aa: CASSHRDRGSDGYTF

len: 13
j_gene: TRBJ2-2
v_gene: TRBV19
CDR3aa: CASMTGVTGELFF

len: 15
j_gene: TRBJ2-1
v_gene: TRBV5-4
CDR3aa: CASSLGQRGYNEQFF

len: 15
j_gene: TRBJ2-7
v_gene: TRBV21-1
CDR3aa: CASSKVWGTPYEQYF

len: 14
j_gene: TRBJ2-7
v_gene: TRBV18
CDR3aa: CASSLSTSSYEQYF

len: 15
j_gene: TRBJ2-1
v_gene: TRBV19
CDR3aa: CASSPTGGHYNEQFF

len: 15
j_gene: TRBJ1-1
v_gene: TRBV16
CDR3aa: CASSQSRGSDTEAFF

len: 12
j_gene: TRBJ1-2
v_gene: TRBV29-1
CDR3aa: CSVGDRSYGYTF

len: 17
j_gene: TRBJ2-2
v_gene: TRBV9
CDR3aa: CASSGPTGWKNTGELFF

len: 20
j_gene: TRBJ1-1
v_gene: TRBV30
CDR3aa: CAWSTLGARTGSTSDTEAFF

len: 14
j_gene: TRBJ1-2
v_gene: TRBV10-3
CDR3aa: CAISAGASNYGYTF

len: 15
j_gene: TRBJ1-1
v_gene: TRBV18
CDR3aa: CASSPIHQGNGEAFF

len: 12
j_gene: TRBJ2-2
v_gene: TRBV11-2
CDR3aa: CASRWDLGELFF

len: 15
j_gene: TRBJ2-5
v_gene: TRBV6-6
CDR3aa: CASSYTRTGRETQYF

len: 19
j_gene: TRBJ2-6
v_gene: TRBV6-1
CDR3aa: CASSEERQEWVSGANVLTF

len: 16
j_gene: TRBJ2-7
v_gene: TRBV5-1
CDR3aa: CASSQKGGGPSYEQYF

len: 11
j_gene: TRBJ1-3
v_gene: TRBV6-5
CDR3aa: CATNRGNTIYF

len: 17
j_gene: TRBJ2-7
v_gene: TRBV5-1
CDR3aa: CASSLAGADRRTYEQYF

len: 15
j_gene: TRBJ2-1
v_gene: TRBV11-3
CDR3aa: CASSLATSGGNEQFF

len: 11
j_gene: TRBJ2-5
v_gene: TRBV12-3/TRBV12-4
CDR3aa: CASSFLETQYF

len: 16
j_gene: TRBJ2-3
v_gene: TRBV21-1
CDR3aa: CASSKKGRGKTDTQYF

len: 15
j_gene: TRBJ2-3
v_gene: TRBV6-5
CDR3aa: CASKSTSGGTDTQYF

len: 11
j_gene: TRBJ1-2
v_gene: TRBV12-3/TRBV12-4
CDR3aa: CASSSNYGYTF

len: 15
j_gene: TRBJ2-5
v_gene: TRBV5-4
CDR3aa: CASSPGQGAWETQYF

len: 16
j_gene: TRBJ2-3
v_gene: TRBV4-1
CDR3aa: CASSLAPGGGSDTQYF

len: 15
j_gene: TRBJ2-7
v_gene: TRBV7-9
CDR3aa: CASSLAGGGYYEQYF

len: 12
j_gene: TRBJ2-1
v_gene: TRBV6-5
CDR3aa: CASSTGWNEQFF

len: 13
j_gene: TRBJ1-1
v_gene: TRBV6-5
CDR3aa: CASEGAMNTEAFF

len: 14
j_gene: TRBJ1-5
v_gene: TRBV5-1
CDR3aa: CASSAMAGNQPQHF

len: 12
j_gene: TRBJ2-1
v_gene: TRBV6-5
CDR3aa: CAGTSGYNEQFF

len: 17
j_gene: TRBJ2-3
v_gene: TRBV7-6
CDR3aa: CASSLGASGGATDTQYF

len: 14
j_gene: TRBJ2-2
v_gene: TRBV19
CDR3aa: CASKVQGVTGELFF

len: 16
j_gene: TRBJ1-1
v_gene: TRBV28
CDR3aa: CASSLSGAGFLTEAFF

len: 15
j_gene: TRBJ2-1
v_gene: TRBV3-1/TRBV3-2
CDR3aa: CASSLTSGGWNEQFF

len: 14
j_gene: TRBJ1-1
v_gene: TRBV5-1
CDR3aa: CASSSDRANTEAFF

len: 16
j_gene: TRBJ2-2
v_gene: TRBV7-2
CDR3aa: CASRRPGQTNTGELFF

len: 15
j_gene: TRBJ2-2
v_gene: TRBV7-9
CDR3aa: CASSPGTGNTGELFF

len: 13
j_gene: TRBJ2-2
v_gene: TRBV3-1/TRBV3-2
CDR3aa: CASSQSLTGELFF

len: 17
j_gene: TRBJ1-6
v_gene: TRBV7-8
CDR3aa: CASSLTHSVRYNSPLHF

len: 16
j_gene: TRBJ2-7
v_gene: TRBV5-1
CDR3aa: CASSFGFGQGTYEQYF

len: 17
j_gene: TRBJ1-6
v_gene: TRBV9
CDR3aa: CASSDTYSSSYNSPLHF

len: 14
j_gene: TRBJ1-2
v_gene: TRBV7-9
CDR3aa: CASSPTTGVYGYTF

len: 15
j_gene: TRBJ1-4
v_gene: TRBV19
CDR3aa: CASSAGQGRYEKLFF